The present TCR beta chain was sequenced within a study of metastatic and nonmetastatic thyroid tumors (dated by TCRdb to 2018 to 2021). Regarding the study in general: For patients with malignant and with benign thyroid disease, the researchers compared repertoires between peripheral blood samples and tumor or nodule tissue samples. Beyond this particular receptor, the publication reports: In both blood and tumor samples, TCR beta diversity was reported to be significantly higher in malignant tumors than in benign nodules.

This clone has more than one count but fewer than ten. Its antigen remains unidentified. There are no base qualities to consult, and no much larger clone falls within one base. The germline V gene sets CDR1 to SNHLY and CDR2 to FYNNEI. V and J are trimmed by 5 bases and 5 bases, and the gene matches miss 9 bases of the junction. Measured from the cysteine to the phenylalanine, the CDR3 is 15 residues long. Here the CDR3 DNA is all that survives: 45 bases in frame from base 1. No treatment had been received by any patient before thyroid surgery. Using T-cell receptor beta sequencing, the study looked back at clinical samples from patients collected from the early 2010s to the late 2010s. Libraries were made using PCR. TCRdb shows the sequencer as Illumina HiSeq 4000. High-throughput sequencing was used to profile the TCR beta-chain CDR3 region of each patient. The study's own analysis went as follows. The researchers built a classifier to tell apart papillary thyroid cancer patients with distant metastasis, based on CDR3 differences among clinicopathological groups. To measure repertoire diversity the researchers used the Shannon index, while the Morisita-Horn index served to gauge how similar the tumor and blood repertoires were. Through fastp at Q25 and MiXCR, TCRdb rebuilt clones from the public reads, retaining in-frame beta chains. These V and J calls derive from TCRdb rather than the authors' analysis. Present in this sample are tens of thousands of clones, around a fifth of which were seen just once. 15% to 20% of the sample lies in the top ten.

The sequence is built from TRBV2 and TRBJ2-1, and TRBD1 matches 7 of the central bases. This clonotype was sampled from a female donor with papillary thyroid cancer or a benign thyroid nodule (not recorded which). Some clones in this sample may be carry-over from other donors' samples. Material for sequencing was blood. In nucleotides, the sequence is TGTGCCAGCAGTTACGCTGTAGGGGGCCACAATGAGCAGTTCTTC. Its protein is CASSYAVGGHNEQFF.